The 20 T cell receptor beta chains below all came from one sample that was sequenced in a study of blood T cell repertoires in COVID-19. Measured with immunoSEQ multiplex PCR; TCRdb has only the in-frame clones, and not every one. This sample yields 150,000 to 200,000 clones, of which over 60% are seen a single time; approximately 26% belongs to the top ten. Specimen: peripheral blood. These receptor sequences come from a woman in her 70s with acute or convalescent COVID-19.

The chain carries TRBV7-3 and TRBJ1-5, with D perhaps TRBD1 (6 bases). Trimming left V 5 bases short and J 4 bases short, with 9 bases between. CDR3 length: 13 amino acids. The germline V gene encodes CDR1 SGHTA and CDR2 FQGTGA. The CDR3 is CASSRDRNQPQHF. The CDR3 nucleotides read TGTGCCAGCAGCCGAGACAGGAATCAGCCCCAGCATTTT.

The chain couples TRBV7-9 to TRBJ1-3; TRBD1 matches 8 bases. The CDR3 extends over 15 amino acids. Germline V gene data show CDR1 as SEHNR and CDR2 as FQNEAQ (reference sequence). J gave up 6 bases and V 5 bases, and 9 bases lay outside the gene matches. The CDR3 DNA reads TGTGCCAGCAGCCGAGCGCAGGGGGCGATAAACACCATATATTTT. It translates to CASSRAQGAINTIYF.

The CDR3 is CASRTGEWNTEAFF. The CDR3 coding sequence is TGTGCCAGCAGGACGGGTGAGTGGAACACTGAAGCTTTCTTT. The rearrangement joins TRBV2 to TRBJ1-1; no definite D call. Trimming cost V 6 bases and J 1 base, with 12 bases left between them. There are 14 residues in the CDR3. CDR1 is SNHLY and CDR2 is FYNNEI in the germline V gene.

A few counts support this clone. The CDR3 region has the DNA TGTGCCAGCAGCCCCCAGGGAGCTAGCGGGAGTTTTTCCGAGCAGTACTTC. The encoded protein is CASSPQGASGSFSEQYF. This sequence joins TRBV9 and TRBJ2-7; 10 bases match TRBD2. The V segment lost 4 bases and the J segment 6 bases; nucleotides outside the gene matches: 16. The CDR3 extends over 17 amino acids. Germline assignment: CDR1 SGDLS and CDR2 YYNGEE.

The CDR3 reads CASSQQGGGQPQHF. The CDR3 nucleotides read TGTGCCAGCAGCCAACAGGGGGGCGGCCAGCCCCAGCATTTT. The V gene is TRBV7-9, the J gene TRBJ1-5, with 8 bases aligning to TRBD1. The V and J ends lost 5 bases and 7 bases, in that order; junction bases with no gene match: 7. The CDR3 is 14 amino acids. Germline CDR1 reads SEHNR; CDR2 reads FQNEAQ (reference sequence).

The chain uses TRBV5-1 and TRBJ2-3, with a possible D match to TRBD2 (6 bases). Trimming cost V 5 bases and J 5 bases, with 15 bases left between them. Germline V gene sequence: CDR1 SGHRS, CDR2 YFSETQ. This CDR3 is 14 amino acids long. The CDR3 DNA follows: TGCGCCAGCAGATCGGGACTGGCGGGAGATACGCAGTATTTT. This gives the protein CASRSGLAGDTQYF.

V gene TRBV2 combines with J gene TRBJ2-1, with unresolved D. V lost 1 base and J lost 4, with 11 bases in between. The CDR3 extends over 15 amino acids. Looked up from germline, CDR1 is SNHLY and CDR2 is FYNNEI. CDR3 residues: CASSEESSGYNEQFF. CDR3 bases: TGTGCCAGCAGTGAAGAGTCGTCAGGTTACAATGAGCAGTTCTTC.

The rearrangement links TRBV5-4 to TRBJ2-7; 9 bases line up with TRBD1. This CDR3 spans 15 amino acids. Per the germline V gene, CDR1 is SGHNT and CDR2 is YYREEE (reference sequence). The ends lost 4 bases at V and 4 bases at J; junction bases unmatched: 9. This CDR3 is CASSQRDRVIYEQYF. CDR3 DNA sequence: TGTGCCAGCAGCCAACGGGACAGGGTTATTTACGAGCAGTACTTC. The variable domain in full, with the rest retrieved from reference TRBV5-4 and TRBJ2-7, is ETGVTQSPTHLIKTRGQQVTLRCSSQSGHNTVSWYQQALGQGPQFIFQYYREEENGRGNFPPRFSGLQFPNYSSELNVNALELDDSALYLCASSQRDRVIYEQYFGPGTRLTVT.

The chain joins TRBV24-1 to TRBJ2-5, with a possible D match to TRBD1 (6 bases). Germline CDR1 reads KGHDR; CDR2 reads SFDVKD. The CDR3 runs 14 residues. The V end lost 3 bases, the J end lost 6 bases, and 13 bases lay between the germline ends. Here the CDR3 reads CATSDPAGTQTQYF. The CDR3 nucleotides read TGTGCCACCAGTGATCCGGCCGGGACACAGACCCAGTACTTC.

The gene calls are TRBV10-2 and TRBJ1-2; D ambiguous. The CDR3 contains 13 residues. Trimming took off 2 bases at V and 6 bases at J, with 10 bases between the two ends. Germline-derived CDR1 and CDR2 are WSHSY and SAAADI. In DNA, the CDR3 is TGCGCCAGCAGTGAGGGTGCGGTCGATGGCTACACCTTC. It yields the protein CASSEGAVDGYTF.

The CDR3 DNA reads as TGTGCCAGCAGCCAATCCAAGGGGGCGGAAGCTTTCTTT. Residues: CASSQSKGAEAFF. The genes are TRBV3-1 (or the pseudogene TRBV3-2) and TRBJ1-1; TRBD1 matches at 7 bases. CDR1 and CDR2 from the germline V gene are LGHDT and YNNKEL (reference sequence). The junction had 5 bases not matched to a gene; V was cut back by 2 bases and J by 8 bases. This CDR3 is built from 13 residues.

V usage is TRBV18 and J usage is TRBJ2-5, with D possibly being TRBD2 (5 bases). This CDR3 has 15 amino acids. Germline V CDR1 and CDR2: KGHSH, LQKENI. V gave up 3 bases and J gave up 1 base, with 12 bases separating them. CDR3 bases: TGTGCCAGCTCACCGAGGAGGAGTGGCCAAGAGACCCAGTACTTC. This codes for CASSPRRSGQETQYF.

This chain connects TRBV24-1 to TRBJ2-7, with 9 nucleotides matching TRBD1. V dropped 4 bases and J dropped 3; count of bases not matched to a gene: 9. The CDR3 consists of 16 residues. CDR1 is KGHDR, CDR2 SFDVKD, per germline. CDR3 sequence: CATSEFDRGYLYEQYF. CDR3 coding DNA: TGTGCCACCAGTGAATTCGACAGGGGGTACCTCTACGAGCAGTACTTC.

This chain joins TRBV6-2 or TRBV6-3 and TRBJ1-4; 7 bases line up with TRBD1. Germline loops: CDR1 MNHEY, CDR2 SVGEGT. The CDR3 covers 15 residues. V dropped 5 bases and J dropped 5; count of bases not matched to a gene: 8. The CDR3 region is CASSLSGTANEKLFF. The CDR3 nucleotides read TGTGCCAGCAGTCTTTCCGGGACAGCGAATGAAAAACTGTTTTTT.

The chain couples TRBV5-1 to TRBJ1-3; no reliable D call. This CDR3 comprises 14 residues. The V end lost 1 base, the J end lost 4 bases, and 9 bases lay between the germline ends. Germline V gives CDR1 SGHRS, CDR2 YFSETQ. The CDR3 region is CASSLYSYGNTIYF. The CDR3, as DNA: TGCGCCAGCAGCTTGTACAGCTACGGAAACACCATATATTTT.

This clone has just one count. V and J are TRBV5-5 and TRBJ2-2, with a weak D call TRBD1 (5 bases). The CDR3 is made up of 15 amino acids. Trimming shortened V by 2 bases and J by 3 bases, and 11 bases separated the two germline ends. CDR1 is SGHKS and CDR2 is YYEKEE in the germline V gene (reference sequence). The CDR3 region has the DNA TGTGCCAGCAGCTTCGGCCAAGGGGACACCGGGGAGCTGTTTTTT. Amino acid sequence: CASSFGQGDTGELFF. The entire variable domain, with the rest obtained from reference TRBV5-5 and TRBJ2-2, is as follows: DAGVTQSPTHLIKTRGQQVTLRCSPISGHKSVSWYQQVLGQGPQFIFQYYEKEERGRGNFPDRFSARQFPNYSSELNVNALLLGDSALYLCASSFGQGDTGELFFGEGSRLTVL.

This clone was counted between two and nine times. This rearrangement joins TRBV7-3 to TRBJ1-1; the D gene is possibly TRBD1 (5 bases). The CDR3 extends over 14 amino acids. Germline lookup yields CDR1 SGHTA and CDR2 FQGTGA. The V end lost 4 bases, the J end lost 3 bases, and 12 bases lay between the germline ends. The chain's CDR3 is CASSSKTGHTEAFF. In DNA form, the CDR3 reads TGTGCCAGCAGCTCTAAAACAGGTCACACTGAAGCTTTCTTT. Drawing the rest from reference TRBV7-3 and TRBJ1-1, the complete variable domain is GAGVSQTPSNKVTEKGKYVELRCDPISGHTALYWYRQSLGQGPEFLIYFQGTGAADDSGLPNDRFFAVRPEGSVSTLKIQRTERGDSAVYLCASSSKTGHTEAFFGQGTRLTVV.

This clone has a handful of counts. The chain employs TRBV28 and TRBJ1-2; the D gene is possibly TRBD1 (6 bases). The CDR3 spans 12 residues. The germline V and J ends were trimmed by 6 bases and 9 bases, with 14 bases remaining between them. Germline CDR1 is MDHEN and CDR2 is SYDVKM. The CDR3 reads CASRPGHMSYTF. The CDR3 region has the DNA TGTGCCAGCAGACCGGGACACATGAGCTACACCTTC.

The chain employs TRBV18 and TRBJ1-1; TRBD1 matches 7 bases. The V gene end was trimmed by 8 bases and the J gene end by 3 bases; junction bases not matched to a gene: 6. The germline CDR1 and CDR2 sequences are KGHSH and LQKENI. This CDR3 contains 13 residues. The CDR3 here is CASTTTGDTEAFF. The CDR3 DNA is TGTGCCAGCACGACTACAGGGGACACTGAAGCTTTCTTT.

The count of this clone is one. J is TRBJ2-7 and V is TRBV5-1, with TRBD2 matching over 7 bases. The CDR3 sequence is 15 residues long. CDR1 SGHRS and CDR2 YFSETQ come from the germline V gene. The ends lost 0 bases at V and 5 bases at J; junction bases unmatched: 8. CDR3 amino acids: CASSLEGLEFDEQYF. Here the CDR3 DNA reads TGCGCCAGCAGCTTGGAAGGACTAGAGTTTGACGAGCAGTACTTC.